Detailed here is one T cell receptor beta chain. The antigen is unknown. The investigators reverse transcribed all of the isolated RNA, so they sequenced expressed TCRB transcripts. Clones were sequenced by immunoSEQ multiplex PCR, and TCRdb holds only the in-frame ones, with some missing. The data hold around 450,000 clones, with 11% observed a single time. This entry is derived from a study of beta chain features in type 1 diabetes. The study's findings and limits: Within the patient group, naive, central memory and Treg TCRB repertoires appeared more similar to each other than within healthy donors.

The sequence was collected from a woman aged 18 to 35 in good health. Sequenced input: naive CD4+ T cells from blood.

Here the CDR3 reads CSVAPAGLTDTQYF. CDR3 nucleotides: TGCAGCGTGGCCCCCGCAGGGCTGACAGATACGCAGTATTTT. The chain combines TRBV29-1 with TRBJ2-3; D is possibly TRBD1 (5 bases). V gave up 6 bases and J gave up 3 bases, with 16 bases separating them. CDR3 length equals 14 residues. The germline gives CDR1 SQVTM, CDR2 ANQGSEA.